These T cell receptor beta chains were read from a single sample in a study of cytomegalovirus exposure and HLA in healthy donors. Clones were read by immunoSEQ multiplex PCR, and TCRdb kept only the in-frame ones, dropping some. The table records about 120,000 clones, approximately 80% of them present only once. What was sequenced was PBMCs. These receptors were collected from a woman aged 18-29 years in good health and CMV-seronegative. Each CDR3 is given with its conserved first and last residue.

V gene,CDR3 protein
TRBV30,CACMMLEREFEYEQYF
TRBV6-5,CASIHIGEETQYF
TRBV15,CATSSPLGGANVLTF
TRBV6-4,CASSVREDTDTQYF
TRBV7-9,CASRQAPGELFF
TRBV10-3,CAISDTGGRTDTQYF
TRBV15,CATSRDGEGGNQPQHF
TRBV4-1,CASSRVGGTGNTIYF
TRBV4-1,CASSHSEGNTEAFF
TRBV6-5,CASSSQDTGDDTQYF
TRBV7-9,CASRRGSNEQYF
TRBV2,CASRELAGDTGELFF
TRBV19,CASTPGQVYSGNTIYF
TRBV7-6,CASSLSLQETQYF
TRBV5-1,CASRGGVRSNTEAFF
TRBV7-2,CASSVQEIKTGELFF
TRBV29-1,CSVGVQVNTEAFF
TRBV25-1,CASSEQEAGSGELFF
TRBV6-1,CASSADRAGIEQYF
TRBV6-5,CASSRTPVGEKLFF
TRBV4-1,CASSQVSRTEAFF
TRBV6-6,CASSRSTSGYEQYF
TRBV21-1,CASSPYEGRQGAYEQYF
TRBV4-1,CASSLAPSSYNEQFF
TRBV19,CASRKGEGLAGGEQFF
TRBV11-2,CASSFRGTGQTMNTEAFF
TRBV2,CASSGRTGGNQPQHF